This T cell receptor (beta chain) derives from a study of radiotherapy plus CTLA-4 blockade in lung cancer. Study-wide results and limits: Reports state that early shifts in blood T cell clones, with interferon-beta, best predicted response.

The CDR3 contains 16 residues. The V gene end was trimmed by 4 bases and the J gene end by 5 bases; junction bases not matched to a gene: 12. Germline V gives CDR1 LNHDA, CDR2 SQIVND (reference sequence). In regard to this clone: Its antigen is not identified.

Measured with immunoSEQ multiplex PCR; TCRdb has only the in-frame clones, and not every one. The data contain 50,000 to 65,000 clones, around 80% of them singletons. Sequenced material: peripheral blood, taken from a patient treated with radiotherapy plus ipilimumab. The J gene is TRBJ1-1, the V gene TRBV19; TRBD1 matches at 8 bases. This clonotype originated in a human donor with non-small cell lung cancer whose response to radiotherapy plus ipilimumab could not be evaluated. The CDR3 DNA sequence: TGTGCCAGTAGTAGAGGGGGGCAGGGGGCGCTTACTGAAGCTTTCTTT. Protein: CASSRGGQGALTEAFF.